This T cell receptor beta chain stems from a study of CD8+CD57+ T cells in acquired aplastic anemia. This clonotype came up many times. By flow cytometry, patients selected for sequencing had shown an expansion of CD8+CD57+ cells. The CDR3 is 19 residues long. The junction had 14 bases not matched to a gene; V was cut back by 1 base and J by 1 base. Germline loops: CDR1 SGHVS, CDR2 FNYEAQ. Investigators profiled TCR beta VDJ and CDR3 from genomic DNA template. A single record per CDR3 protein comes from TCRdb applying MiXCR to the reads. The table shows 150,000 to 200,000 distinct CDR3 sequences, with approximately 50% occurring only once.

Material: sorted CD4+, CD8+, or CD8+CD57+ T cells (not recorded which) from PBMCs. This sequence joins TRBV7-6 and TRBJ2-5, with 8 bases matching TRBD2. The TCR sequence derives from a human donor with aplastic anemia. CDR3 DNA: TGTGCCAGCAGCTTAGTCGGGGCTCTAAGCGGGAGTATCCAAGAGACCCAGTACTTC. As protein: CASSLVGALSGSIQETQYF.